Included here is one TCR beta chain sequence, with context. Each CDR3 protein gets one entry after TCRdb re-called the RT-PCR reads with MiXCR. The sample lists hundreds of thousands of distinct CDR3 sequences, 13% to 15% occurring once. With V trimmed by 6 bases and J by 6 bases, 6 bases remained unmatched. The CDR3 sequence is 13 residues long. Germline CDR1 and CDR2: GTSNPN and SVGIG (reference sequence). Specimen: memory CD4+ T cells from blood. V and J are TRBV30 and TRBJ1-1; 11 bases align to TRBD1. This TCR came from a female donor in good health, serving as a healthy control. The CDR3 DNA is TGTGCCTGCCTGGGACAGGGGGTATCTGAAGCTTTCTTT. This sequence encodes CACLGQGVSEAFF.